The rows below give T cell receptor beta chains drawn from one sample of a study of blood T cell repertoires in COVID-19. Profiling relied on immunoSEQ multiplex PCR, and the TCRdb table lists in-frame clones only, not all of them. The profile shows 150,000 or so clones, about 85% of them singletons. The sequenced material came from peripheral blood. Every receptor here comes from a woman aged 70-85 years with acute or convalescent COVID-19. The CDR3 runs from the conserved cysteine through the conserved F or W. A D gene is named only where the DNA matches it firmly. Clone sizes are given selectively: once, few, many, or a class where the clone is expanded.

CASSSSRVQVQPQHF TGTGCCAGTAGTAGCTCTCGGGTTCAAGTTCAGCCCCAGCATTTT . TRBV19 . TRBJ1-5
CASMIDGQGAQPQHF TGTGCCAGTATGATAGATGGACAGGGGGCACAGCCCCAGCATTTT TRBD1 TRBV19 . TRBJ1-5
CACARGGGFNEQFF TGTGCCTGCGCGCGGGGGGGCGGATTCAATGAGCAGTTCTTC TRBD2 TRBV30 . TRBJ2-1
CASRTGGASGRTGELFF TGTGCCAGCCGGACAGGGGGCGCTTCAGGGCGGACCGGGGAGCTGTTTTTT TRBD1 TRBV19 . TRBJ2-2
CASSLGGNGNTIYF TGTGCCAGCAGCTTAGGCGGTAATGGAAACACCATATATTTT . TRBV7-9 . TRBJ1-3
CASSPARYEQYF TGTGCCAGCTCACCAGCCAGGTACGAGCAGTACTTC . TRBV18 . TRBJ2-7
CASSYSSTVAKNIQYF TGTGCCAGCAGTTACTCCTCTACAGTAGCCAAAAACATTCAGTACTTC . TRBV6-5 once TRBJ2-4
CATSVAVSNQPQHF TGTGCCACCAGTGTCGCGGTTAGCAATCAGCCCCAGCATTTT . TRBV24-1 . TRBJ1-5
CASSLAGGYTF TGTGCCAGCAGCTTGGCGGGTGGCTACACCTTC . TRBV5-6 . TRBJ1-2
CASSRTSGGAASTDTQYF TGTGCCAGCAGTCGTACTAGCGGGGGGGCCGCGAGCACAGATACGCAGTATTTT TRBD2 TRBV7-3 . TRBJ2-3
CSASKTSGVTGELFF TGCAGTGCTAGTAAGACTAGCGGGGTCACCGGGGAGCTGTTTTTT TRBD2 TRBV20-1 . TRBJ2-2